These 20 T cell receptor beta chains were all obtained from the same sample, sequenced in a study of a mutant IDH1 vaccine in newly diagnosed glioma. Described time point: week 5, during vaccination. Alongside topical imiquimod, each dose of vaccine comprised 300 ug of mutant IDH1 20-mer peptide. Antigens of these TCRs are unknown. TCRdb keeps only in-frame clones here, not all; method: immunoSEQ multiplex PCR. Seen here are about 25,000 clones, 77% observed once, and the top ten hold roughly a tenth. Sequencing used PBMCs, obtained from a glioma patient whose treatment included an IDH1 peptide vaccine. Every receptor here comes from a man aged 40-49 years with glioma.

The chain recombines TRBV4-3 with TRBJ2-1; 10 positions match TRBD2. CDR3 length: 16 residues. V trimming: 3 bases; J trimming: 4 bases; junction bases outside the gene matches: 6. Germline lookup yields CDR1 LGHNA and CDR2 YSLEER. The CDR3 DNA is TGCGCCAGCAGCCAGGCACTAGCGGGGCTTTACAATGAGCAGTTCTTC. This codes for CASSQALAGLYNEQFF.

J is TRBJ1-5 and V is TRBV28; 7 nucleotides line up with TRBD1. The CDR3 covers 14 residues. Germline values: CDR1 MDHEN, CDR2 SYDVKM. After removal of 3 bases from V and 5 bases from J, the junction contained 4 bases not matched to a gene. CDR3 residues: CASSFRGHDQPQHF. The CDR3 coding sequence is TGTGCCAGCAGTTTTAGGGGGCACGATCAGCCCCAGCATTTT.

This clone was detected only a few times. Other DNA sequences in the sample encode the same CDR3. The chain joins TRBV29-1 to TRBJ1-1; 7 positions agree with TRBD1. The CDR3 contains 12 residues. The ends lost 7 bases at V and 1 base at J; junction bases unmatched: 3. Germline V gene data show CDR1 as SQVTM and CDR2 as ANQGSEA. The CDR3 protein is CSARDRNTEAFF. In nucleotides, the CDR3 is TGCAGCGCTAGGGACAGGAACACTGAAGCTTTCTTT. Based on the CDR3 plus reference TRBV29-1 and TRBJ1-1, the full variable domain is SAVISQKPSRDICQRGTSLTIQCQVDSQVTMMFWYRQQPGQSLTLIATANQGSEATYESGFVIDKFPISRPNLTFSTLTVSNMSPEDSSIYLCSARDRNTEAFFGQGTRLTVV.

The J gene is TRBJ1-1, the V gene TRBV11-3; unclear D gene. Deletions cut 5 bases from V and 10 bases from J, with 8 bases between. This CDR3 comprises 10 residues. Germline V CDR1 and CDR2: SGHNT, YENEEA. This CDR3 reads CASSGRRAFF. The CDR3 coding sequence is TGTGCCAGCAGCGGACGACGAGCTTTCTTT.

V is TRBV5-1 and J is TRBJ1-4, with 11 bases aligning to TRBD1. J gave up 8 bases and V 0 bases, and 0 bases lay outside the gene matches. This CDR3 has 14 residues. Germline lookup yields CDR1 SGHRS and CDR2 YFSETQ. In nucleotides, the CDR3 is TGCGCCAGCAGCTTGGGGACAGGGGGCGAAAAACTGTTTTTT. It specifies CASSLGTGGEKLFF.

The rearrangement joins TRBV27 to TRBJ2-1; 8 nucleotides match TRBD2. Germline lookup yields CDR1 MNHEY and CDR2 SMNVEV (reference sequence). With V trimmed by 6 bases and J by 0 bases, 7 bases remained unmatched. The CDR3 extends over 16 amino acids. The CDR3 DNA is TGTGCCAGCAGCCCCAGCGGGAGTTTCTCCTACAATGAGCAGTTCTTC. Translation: CASSPSGSFSYNEQFF.

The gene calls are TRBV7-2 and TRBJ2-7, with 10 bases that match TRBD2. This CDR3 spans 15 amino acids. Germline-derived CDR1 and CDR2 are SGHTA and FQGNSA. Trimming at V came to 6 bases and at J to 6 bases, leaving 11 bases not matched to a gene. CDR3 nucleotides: TGTGCCAGCAGGTTCCTCGGGACTAGCGTTGGCGAGCAGTACTTC. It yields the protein CASRFLGTSVGEQYF. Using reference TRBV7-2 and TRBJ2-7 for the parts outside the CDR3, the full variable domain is GAGVSQSPSNKVTEKGKDVELRCDPISGHTALYWYRQSLGQGLEFLIYFQGNSAPDKSGLPSDRFSAERTGGSVSTLTIQRTQQEDSAVYLCASRFLGTSVGEQYFGPGTRLTVT.

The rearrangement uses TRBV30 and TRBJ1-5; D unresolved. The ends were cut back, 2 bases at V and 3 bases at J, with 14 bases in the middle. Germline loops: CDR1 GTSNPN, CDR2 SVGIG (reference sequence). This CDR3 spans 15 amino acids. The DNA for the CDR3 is TGTGCCTGGAGTTTGGAATCCGATTCCAATCAGCCCCAGCATTTT. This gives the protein CAWSLESDSNQPQHF.

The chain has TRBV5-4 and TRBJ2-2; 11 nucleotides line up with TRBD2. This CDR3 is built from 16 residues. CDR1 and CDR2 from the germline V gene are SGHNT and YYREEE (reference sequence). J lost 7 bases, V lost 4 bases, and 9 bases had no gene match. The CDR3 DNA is TGTGCCAGCAGCCCACCGGGACTAGCGGTTAACGGGGAGCTGTTTTTT. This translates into CASSPPGLAVNGELFF.

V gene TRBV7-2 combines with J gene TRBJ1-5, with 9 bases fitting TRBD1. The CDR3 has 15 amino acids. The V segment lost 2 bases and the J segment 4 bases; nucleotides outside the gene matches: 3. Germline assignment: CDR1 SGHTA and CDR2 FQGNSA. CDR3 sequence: CASSLTGGRNQPQHF. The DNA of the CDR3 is TGTGCCAGCAGCTTAACAGGGGGCCGTAATCAGCCCCAGCATTTT.

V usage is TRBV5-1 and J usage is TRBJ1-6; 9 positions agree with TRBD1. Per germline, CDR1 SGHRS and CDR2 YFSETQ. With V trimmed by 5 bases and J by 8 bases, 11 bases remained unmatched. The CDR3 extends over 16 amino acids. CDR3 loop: CASRIAWDREDSPLHF. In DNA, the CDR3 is TGCGCCAGCAGAATCGCGTGGGACAGGGAGGATTCACCCCTCCACTTT.

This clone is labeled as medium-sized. For the CDR3, the DNA is TGTGCCAGCAAGAGGGACGGGGACTCCTACGAGCAGTACTTC. Translating it yields CASKRDGDSYEQYF. The chain combines TRBV27 with TRBJ2-7; D could derive from TRBD1 or TRBD2 (5 bases each). V was cut by 7 bases and J by 0 bases, with 13 bases left in between. The CDR3 spans 14 residues. Germline V CDR1 and CDR2: MNHEY, SMNVEV (reference sequence).

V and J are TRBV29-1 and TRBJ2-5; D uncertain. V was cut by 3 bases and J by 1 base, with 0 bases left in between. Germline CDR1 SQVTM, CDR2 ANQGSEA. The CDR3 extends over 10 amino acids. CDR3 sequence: CSVDQETQYF. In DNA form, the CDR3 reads TGCAGCGTTGACCAAGAGACCCAGTACTTC.

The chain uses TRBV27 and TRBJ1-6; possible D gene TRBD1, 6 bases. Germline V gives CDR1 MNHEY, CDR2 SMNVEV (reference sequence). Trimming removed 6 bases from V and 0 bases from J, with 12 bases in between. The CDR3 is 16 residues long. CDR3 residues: CASRLNRDSYNSPLHF. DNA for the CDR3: TGTGCCAGCAGGTTAAACAGGGACTCCTATAATTCACCCCTCCACTTT.

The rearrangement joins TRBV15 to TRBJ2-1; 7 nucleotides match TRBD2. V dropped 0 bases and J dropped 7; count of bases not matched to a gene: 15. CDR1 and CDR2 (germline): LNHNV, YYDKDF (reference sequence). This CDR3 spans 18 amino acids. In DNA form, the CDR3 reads TGTGCCACCAGCAGAGATGGGCTAGCGGCGCCCCCTGATAATGAGCAGTTCTTC. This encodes CATSRDGLAAPPDNEQFF.

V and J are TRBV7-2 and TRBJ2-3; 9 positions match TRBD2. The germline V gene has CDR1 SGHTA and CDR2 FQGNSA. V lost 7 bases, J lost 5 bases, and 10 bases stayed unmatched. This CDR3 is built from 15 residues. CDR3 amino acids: CASIPSGNPQDTQYF. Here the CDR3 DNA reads TGTGCCAGCATCCCTAGCGGGAACCCACAAGATACGCAGTATTTT.

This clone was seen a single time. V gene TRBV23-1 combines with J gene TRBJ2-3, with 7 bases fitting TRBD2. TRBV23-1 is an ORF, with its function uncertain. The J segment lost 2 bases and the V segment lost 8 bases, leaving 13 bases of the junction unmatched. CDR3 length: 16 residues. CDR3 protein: CASVGRGGWTTDTQYF. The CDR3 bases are TGCGCCAGCGTGGGAAGGGGAGGGTGGACCACAGATACGCAGTATTTT.

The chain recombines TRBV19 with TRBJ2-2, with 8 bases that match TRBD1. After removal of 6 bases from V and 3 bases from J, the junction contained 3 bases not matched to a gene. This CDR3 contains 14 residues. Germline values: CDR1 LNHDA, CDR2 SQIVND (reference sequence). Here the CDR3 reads CASRKQGDTGELFF. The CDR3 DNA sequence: TGTGCCAGTAGGAAACAGGGGGACACCGGGGAGCTGTTTTTT.

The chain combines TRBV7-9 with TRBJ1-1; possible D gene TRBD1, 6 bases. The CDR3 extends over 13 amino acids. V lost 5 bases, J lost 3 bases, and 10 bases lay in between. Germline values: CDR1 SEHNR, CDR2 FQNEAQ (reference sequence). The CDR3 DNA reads TGTGCCAGCAGCCCGACAGGATACACTGAAGCTTTCTTT. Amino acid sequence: CASSPTGYTEAFF.

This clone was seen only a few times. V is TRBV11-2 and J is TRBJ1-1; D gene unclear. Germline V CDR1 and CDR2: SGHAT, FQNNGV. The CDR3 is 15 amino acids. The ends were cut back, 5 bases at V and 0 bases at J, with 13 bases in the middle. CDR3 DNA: TGTGCCAGCAGCCAGATGGGGAGTGTGAACACTGAAGCTTTCTTT. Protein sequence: CASSQMGSVNTEAFF.